This T cell receptor (beta chain) was documented in a study of blood T cell repertoires in COVID-19. The CDR3 has 14 amino acids. Trimming removed 1 base from V and 8 bases from J, with 13 bases in between. Germline loops: CDR1 SGHRS, CDR2 YFSETQ. Under the authors' procedure: It was from reference gene primer amplification that nucleated cell counts were estimated. Here immunoSEQ multiplex PCR was the method, and the copy in TCRdb shows in-frame clones only, minus some. From that table come the V and J calls and clone size; the DNA was used to work out D and trimming. The sample records some 150,000 clones, 84% being singletons.

The chain couples TRBV5-1 to TRBJ2-1; D unresolved. Sequenced input: peripheral blood. This sequence was found in a human donor in a cohort sampled during active COVID-19. The CDR3 DNA is TGCGCCAGCAGCTTGCCTTCTACAGCCTATGAGCAGTTCTTC. Residues: CASSLPSTAYEQFF.